This is a list of T cell receptor beta chains from one sample in a study of T cell repertoires in cytomegalovirus infection. TCRdb analysed the reads with MiXCR anew, one entry per CDR3 protein. The top ten hold 10% to 15% of the sample, which has 340,000 or so distinct CDR3 sequences, around 25% seen once. Their antigens are not known. The sample in question was cultured PBMCs, obtained from culture after CMV antigen stimulation. These TCRs come from a human donor in good health (CMV status not recorded). Some clones in this sample may be carry-over from other donors' samples. Each CDR3 is given with its conserved first and last residue. The D gene is left open where the match is weak. A clone size is listed for some rows: how often the clone was seen (once, few, many), or a class if it is expanded.

v_gene	j_gene	abundance	d_gene	CDR3aa	CDR3nt
TRBV12-3/TRBV12-4	TRBJ1-1	few	NA	CASSFNGPKNTEAFF	TGTGCCAGCAGTTTTAACGGACCGAAGAACACTGAAGCTTTCTTT
TRBV12-3/TRBV12-4	TRBJ2-7	NA	NA	CASRLASYEQYF	TGTGCCAGCAGGCTGGCTTCCTACGAGCAGTACTTC
TRBV20-1	TRBJ1-1	NA	NA	CSARTGRGTEAFF	TGCAGTGCTAGAACAGGTCGGGGCACTGAAGCTTTCTTT
TRBV7-3	TRBJ2-1	NA	TRBD2	CASSFGLAGADEQFF	TGTGCCAGCAGCTTCGGACTAGCGGGAGCCGATGAGCAGTTCTTC
TRBV15	TRBJ2-1	few	NA	CATSRDWPMGGANEQFF	TGTGCCACCAGCAGGGATTGGCCGATGGGGGGGGCCAATGAGCAGTTCTTC
TRBV7-4	TRBJ2-3	NA	TRBD2	CASSSLAGRIDTQYF	TGTGCCAGCAGCTCGTTAGCGGGAAGGATCGATACGCAGTATTTT
TRBV15	TRBJ1-1	NA	TRBD1	CATSRGLGQGGTEAFF	TGTGCCACCAGCAGAGGCCTCGGACAGGGCGGCACTGAAGCTTTCTTT
TRBV6-5	TRBJ1-2	NA	NA	CATTVLLGSYGYTF	TGTGCCACCACAGTTTTGCTGGGGTCCTATGGCTACACCTTC
TRBV7-2	TRBJ2-1	many	NA	CASSLEGLSYNEQFF	TGTGCCAGCAGCTTGGAGGGCCTATCCTACAATGAGCAGTTCTTC
TRBV6-2/TRBV6-3	TRBJ2-2	NA	TRBD1	CASNVRGRGGELFF	TGTGCCAGCAACGTCAGGGGGCGCGGCGGGGAGCTGTTTTTT
TRBV18	TRBJ1-1	NA	NA	CASSEYRAGEGGTTEAFF	TGTGCCAGCTCAGAATATCGGGCAGGGGAAGGAGGGACAACTGAAGCTTTCTTT
TRBV24-1	TRBJ2-2	few	NA	CATSDLTGERTGELFF	TGTGCCACCAGTGATTTGACGGGGGAGCGGACCGGGGAGCTGTTTTTT
TRBV28	TRBJ2-7	NA	TRBD1	CASSSPGTGGAKQYF	TGTGCCAGCAGCAGCCCCGGGACAGGGGGCGCGAAGCAGTACTTC
TRBV23-1	TRBJ1-6	NA	TRBD1	CASSPPGTGRSPLHF	TGCGCCAGCAGTCCCCCCGGGACAGGCCGATCACCCCTCCACTTT
TRBV5-6	TRBJ1-1	NA	TRBD1	CASSLQGAAGTEAFF	TGTGCCAGCAGCCTACAGGGGGCTGCGGGCACTGAAGCTTTCTTT
TRBV4-1	TRBJ2-1	NA	TRBD2	CASSQAGTRSYNEQFF	TGCGCCAGCAGCCAAGCGGGGACTAGGTCTTACAATGAGCAGTTCTTC
TRBV10-3	TRBJ1-2	few	NA	CAISDARGNIGNGYTF	TGTGCCATCAGTGATGCCCGGGGAAATATCGGGAATGGCTACACCTTC
TRBV20-1	TRBJ2-3	few	TRBD2	CSAYRTSGTDTQYF	TGCAGTGCTTACCGGACTAGCGGGACAGATACGCAGTATTTT
TRBV30	TRBJ1-1	few	NA	CAWSVRGRDTEAFF	TGTGCCTGGAGTGTACGGGGGAGGGACACTGAAGCTTTCTTT
TRBV4-3	TRBJ2-7	NA	NA	CASSRTQGLYEQYF	TGCGCCAGCAGCCGTACACAGGGACTCTACGAGCAGTACTTC
TRBV6-1	TRBJ1-1	NA	NA	CAKQKGPLTNTEAFF	TGTGCCAAACAGAAGGGACCGCTGACGAACACTGAAGCTTTCTTT
TRBV20-1	TRBJ2-3	NA	NA	CSASGGFTDTQYF	TGCAGTGCTAGCGGGGGCTTCACAGATACGCAGTATTTT
TRBV7-6	TRBJ2-3	NA	TRBD2	CASSSAGGWGDTQYF	TGTGCCAGCAGCTCAGCGGGAGGCTGGGGAGATACGCAGTATTTT
TRBV12-3/TRBV12-4	TRBJ2-1	few	TRBD2	CASTGRPSGEDEQFF	TGTGCCAGCACCGGGCGCCCTAGCGGGGAGGATGAGCAGTTCTTC
TRBV7-9	TRBJ2-7	few	TRBD1	CASSLNRGYEQYF	TGTGCCAGCAGCTTAAACAGGGGGTACGAGCAGTACTTC
TRBV2	TRBJ1-5	NA	NA	CASSNTVGNQPQHF	TGTGCCAGCAGTAACACCGTGGGGAATCAGCCCCAGCATTTT
TRBV6-6	TRBJ2-3	NA	NA	CASREPEKGTQYF	TGTGCCAGCAGAGAACCCGAGAAGGGTACGCAGTATTTT
TRBV5-1	TRBJ2-5	few	TRBD2	CASSLGGSSGGPETQYF	TGTGCCAGCAGCTTGGGGGGATCTAGCGGGGGGCCGGAGACCCAGTACTTC
TRBV19	TRBJ2-1	NA	NA	CASSIGINSYNEQFF	TGTGCCAGTAGTATAGGAATAAACTCCTACAATGAGCAGTTCTTC
TRBV4-1	TRBJ1-2	many	NA	CASSQMNSYYGYTF	TGCGCCAGCAGCCAAATGAACAGCTACTATGGCTACACCTTC
TRBV19	TRBJ2-3	few	NA	CASKGRTSNPDTQYF	TGTGCCAGTAAGGGACGGACATCGAACCCAGATACGCAGTATTTT
TRBV11-2	TRBJ1-1	NA	NA	CDSSARSGTSNTEAFF	TGTGACAGCAGCGCCCGATCCGGGACATCAAACACTGAAGCTTTCTTT
TRBV6-2/TRBV6-3	TRBJ2-7	NA	NA	CASSFFGTTSYEQYF	TGTGCCAGCAGTTTTTTCGGGACAACCTCCTACGAGCAGTACTTC
TRBV28	TRBJ2-5	once	TRBD1	CASSLPWLGTAQETQYF	TGTGCCAGCAGTTTACCGTGGTTAGGGACAGCCCAAGAGACCCAGTACTTC
TRBV6-6	TRBJ1-5	NA	NA	CASSSGTGLNQPQHF	TGTGCCAGCAGTTCGGGTACAGGGCTAAATCAGCCCCAGCATTTT
TRBV25-1	TRBJ2-3	few	TRBD2	CASSTGGLTDTQYF	TGTGCCAGCAGCACGGGAGGACTCACAGATACGCAGTATTTT
TRBV7-8	TRBJ2-3	many	TRBD2	CASSPGGTTGTDTQYF	TGTGCCAGCAGCCCCGGGGGGACGACCGGCACAGATACGCAGTATTTT
TRBV29-1	TRBJ1-2	NA	TRBD1	CSVEGQGVQGYTF	TGCAGCGTTGAAGGCCAGGGGGTCCAGGGCTACACCTTC
TRBV6-5	TRBJ2-7	few	TRBD2	CASSYSSGGAYEQYF	TGTGCCAGCAGTTACTCTAGCGGGGGCGCCTACGAGCAGTACTTC
TRBV12-3/TRBV12-4	TRBJ2-1	NA	TRBD2	CASSLAPREALNNEQFF	TGTGCCAGCAGTTTAGCACCTCGGGAGGCCCTTAATAATGAGCAGTTCTTC
TRBV19	TRBJ2-3	NA	NA	CASKRASYGRDTQYF	TGTGCCAGTAAACGGGCCTCCTACGGGAGAGATACGCAGTATTTT
TRBV6-5	TRBJ2-7	NA	NA	CASSEGQGSSYEQYF	TGTGCCAGCAGTGAAGGGCAGGGAAGCTCCTACGAGCAGTACTTC
TRBV14	TRBJ1-6	NA	TRBD1	CASSQGQVAHF	TGTGCCAGCAGCCAGGGACAGGTCGCCCACTTT
TRBV30	TRBJ2-4	NA	TRBD1	CAWSVEPAGGENIQYF	TGTGCCTGGAGTGTAGAGCCCGCAGGGGGCGAAAACATTCAGTACTTC
TRBV7-2	TRBJ2-3	few	NA	CASSPYIPTQYF	TGTGCCAGCAGCCCTTACATTCCTACGCAGTATTTT
TRBV2	TRBJ2-3	few	TRBD1	CASQGESTDTQYF	TGTGCCAGCCAGGGGGAGAGCACAGATACGCAGTATTTT
TRBV28	TRBJ2-2	few	NA	CASSPFGNTGELFF	TGTGCCAGCAGCCCTTTCGGGAACACCGGGGAGCTGTTTTTT
TRBV12-3/TRBV12-4	TRBJ1-6	NA	NA	CASSFGGLRNSPLHF	TGTGCCAGCAGTTTCGGGGGGCTCAGGAATTCACCCCTCCACTTT
TRBV12-3/TRBV12-4	TRBJ2-2	few	NA	CASSLMRPSTGELFF	TGTGCCAGCAGTTTAATGCGACCCTCCACCGGGGAGCTGTTTTTT
TRBV7-2	TRBJ2-3	few	NA	CASSLEGLGGDTQYF	TGTGCCAGCAGCTTAGAAGGTCTTGGGGGAGATACGCAGTATTTT
TRBV20-1	TRBJ2-6	NA	TRBD1	CSAATGGGTGANVLTF	TGCAGTGCTGCGACAGGGGGGGGAACTGGGGCCAACGTCCTGACTTTC
TRBV20-1	TRBJ1-1	once	NA	CSARGKESGGNTEAFF	TGCAGTGCTAGAGGCAAAGAGAGTGGCGGGAACACTGAAGCTTTTTTT
TRBV6-2/TRBV6-3	TRBJ2-1	few	NA	CASTDDRFGNEQFF	TGTGCCAGCACCGATGACCGCTTCGGGAATGAGCAGTTCTTC
TRBV6-1	TRBJ2-7	NA	TRBD1	CASRPSGQGAYEQYF	TGTGCCAGCAGACCATCGGGACAGGGGGCCTACGAGCAGTACTTC
TRBV30	TRBJ2-2	once	TRBD2	CAWRKAGGPLTNTGELFF	TGTGCCTGGAGGAAGGCGGGAGGGCCCTTGACGAACACCGGGGAGCTGTTTTTT
TRBV28	TRBJ2-7	NA	NA	CASRQGPNEQYF	TGTGCCAGCAGGCAGGGCCCCAACGAGCAGTACTTC
TRBV28	TRBJ1-4	NA	NA	CASSLRGVGEKLFF	TGTGCCAGCAGTTTAAGGGGGGTTGGTGAAAAACTGTTTTTT